In this sample, the clone carrying this T cell receptor (beta chain) turned up a few times. Its antigen is unidentified. Per the germline V gene, CDR1 is MNHEY and CDR2 is SVGAGI. V was trimmed by 2 bases and J by 8 bases, leaving 6 bases between them. The CDR3 extends over 11 amino acids. This sample is drawn from a study of T cells in Graves' hyperthyroidism and ophthalmopathy. Study outcomes and limitations: Ophthalmopathy and stable hyperthyroidism were separated by a 13 V-J model.

Disease duration under 2 months; hyperthyroidism patients were aged 18 to 65. From RNA transcripts, TCR beta CDR3 regions were amplified. First-round RT-PCR with HTBI primers amplified the TCR CDR3 region. TCRdb re-analysed the multiplex PCR reads in MiXCR, keeping a single row per CDR3 protein. The sample shows 500,000 to 750,000 distinct CDR3 sequences, about a sixth of them seen only once. This clonotype originated in a woman aged 25 to 39 with Graves' hyperthyroidism. The chain has TRBV6-5 and TRBJ1-1, with D perhaps matching TRBD1 (5 bases). Source material: blood. The CDR3 loop is CASSYRQEAFF. CDR3 in DNA: TGTGCCAGCAGTTACCGACAGGAAGCTTTCTTT.